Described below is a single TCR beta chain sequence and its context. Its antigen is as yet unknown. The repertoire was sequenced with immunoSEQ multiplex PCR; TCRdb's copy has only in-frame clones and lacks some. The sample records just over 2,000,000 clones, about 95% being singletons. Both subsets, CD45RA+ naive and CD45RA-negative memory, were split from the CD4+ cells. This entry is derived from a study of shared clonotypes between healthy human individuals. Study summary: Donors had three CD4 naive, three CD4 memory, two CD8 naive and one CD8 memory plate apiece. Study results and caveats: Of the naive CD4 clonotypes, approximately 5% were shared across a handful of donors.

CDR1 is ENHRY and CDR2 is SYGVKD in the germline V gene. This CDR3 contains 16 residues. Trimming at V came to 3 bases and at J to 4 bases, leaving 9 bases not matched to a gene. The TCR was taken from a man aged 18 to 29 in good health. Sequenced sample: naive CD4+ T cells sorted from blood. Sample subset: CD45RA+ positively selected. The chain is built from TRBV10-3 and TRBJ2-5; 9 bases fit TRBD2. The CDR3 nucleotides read TGTGCCATCAGTGACTTTGGCGGGGGGGCGGTAGAGACCCAGTACTTC. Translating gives CAISDFGGGAVETQYF.